This paragraph covers one T cell receptor beta chain sequence. Its specificity is not known. Free of recent acute infections or vaccinations, the donors were healthy HIV-negative adults. These data belong to a study of shared clonotypes between healthy human individuals. V was trimmed by 3 bases and J by 4 bases, leaving 23 bases between them. The germline V gene encodes CDR1 LNHDA and CDR2 SQIVND (reference sequence). The CDR3 consists of 18 residues. Using immunoSEQ multiplex PCR, the repertoire was profiled, and TCRdb retains in-frame clones only, with some absent. The table lists more than 2 million clones, 90% to 97% of them singletons, with over 0.1% in the top ten. Regarding the study as a whole: Some naive CD4 clonotypes, roughly 4.8%, turned up in common across a few donors.

This TCR was sampled from a man aged 18 to 35 in good health. The sample comprised naive CD4+ T cells sorted from blood. The subset was: CD45RA+ positively selected. V is TRBV19 and J is TRBJ2-3; D not certain. CDR3 in amino acids: CASSIGWEGIRRPDTQYF. The CDR3, as DNA: TGTGCCAGTAGTATTGGGTGGGAAGGCATAAGAAGACCAGATACGCAGTATTTT.